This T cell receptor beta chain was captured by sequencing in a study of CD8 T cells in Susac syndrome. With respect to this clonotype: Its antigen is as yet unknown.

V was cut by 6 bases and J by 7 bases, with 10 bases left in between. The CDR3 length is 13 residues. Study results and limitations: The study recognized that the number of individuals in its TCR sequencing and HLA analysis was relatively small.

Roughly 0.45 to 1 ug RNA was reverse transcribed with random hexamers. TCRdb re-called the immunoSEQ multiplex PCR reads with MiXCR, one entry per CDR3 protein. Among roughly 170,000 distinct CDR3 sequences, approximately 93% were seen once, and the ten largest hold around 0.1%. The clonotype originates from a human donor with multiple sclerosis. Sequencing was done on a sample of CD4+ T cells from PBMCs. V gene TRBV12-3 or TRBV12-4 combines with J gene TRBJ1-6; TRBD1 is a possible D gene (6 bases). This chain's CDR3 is CASSSDRNSPLHF. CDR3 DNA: TGTGCCAGCAGCTCGGACAGAAATTCACCCCTCCACTTT.